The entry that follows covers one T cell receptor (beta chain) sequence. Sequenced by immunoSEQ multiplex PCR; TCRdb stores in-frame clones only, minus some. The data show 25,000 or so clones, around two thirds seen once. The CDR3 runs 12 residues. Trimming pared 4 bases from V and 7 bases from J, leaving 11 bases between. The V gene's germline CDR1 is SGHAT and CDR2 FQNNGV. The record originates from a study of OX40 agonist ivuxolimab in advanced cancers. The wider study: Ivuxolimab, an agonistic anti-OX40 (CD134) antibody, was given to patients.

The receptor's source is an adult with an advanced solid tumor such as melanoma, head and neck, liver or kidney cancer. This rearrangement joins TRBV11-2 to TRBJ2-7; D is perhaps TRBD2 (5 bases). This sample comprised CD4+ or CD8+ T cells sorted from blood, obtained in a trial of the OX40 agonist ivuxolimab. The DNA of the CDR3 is TGTGCCAGCAGCTCCGGGATGGGGGAGCAGTACTTC. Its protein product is CASSSGMGEQYF.